This TCR beta chain was obtained from a study of CD8+CD57+ T cells in acquired aplastic anemia. Patients included in sequencing had previously demonstrated CD8+CD57+ cell expansion by flow cytometry. Severe acquired aplastic anemia was present in every patient. All patients were therapy-naive when blood was sampled. With regard to this clonotype: Its antigen is as yet unknown.

TCR beta VDJ and CDR3 profiles were obtained from a genomic DNA template. TCRdb reprocessed the reads via MiXCR and lists one record per CDR3 protein. Among a few hundred thousand distinct CDR3 sequences, under 55% were seen once, and the ten largest hold about 20%. Germline V gives CDR1 SNHLY, CDR2 FYNNEI. V dropped 4 bases and J dropped 1 base, with 11 bases sitting between them. The CDR3 covers 16 residues. General observations from the study: A significant difference in CD8+ Simpson's diversity between patients and controls was not found.

Sequencing was carried out using sorted CD4+, CD8+, or CD8+CD57+ T cells (not recorded which) from PBMCs. This receptor was obtained from a human donor with aplastic anemia. The rearrangement joins TRBV2 to TRBJ1-6, with D perhaps matching TRBD1 (5 bases). The CDR3, as DNA: TGTGCCAGCAGTGCATCCAGGGATTCCTATAATTCACCCCTCCACTTT. As protein: CASSASRDSYNSPLHF.